This is a list of T cell receptor beta chains from one sample in a study of blood T cell repertoires in COVID-19. Data came from immunoSEQ multiplex PCR; TCRdb stores just in-frame clones and leaves some out. The table has about 270,000 clones, over 80% seen once. Sequences were obtained from peripheral blood. All receptors derive from a woman aged 50 to 65 with active or convalescent COVID-19. The conserved cysteine and the conserved F or W are not part of the CDR3 here. Each record gives: V gene, J gene, CDR3 length, CDR3 protein.

TRBV28	TRBJ2-7	12	ASSYHRDNYEQY
TRBV6-6	TRBJ2-1	13	ASSWRLAGTYEQF
TRBV30	TRBJ1-3	11	AWSQRRMDTIY
TRBV13	TRBJ2-1	14	ASSLEGGVRSREQF
TRBV4-1	TRBJ2-6	14	ASSLPGRAGANVLT
TRBV7-9	TRBJ2-7	10	ASDYGGYEQY
TRBV5-6	TRBJ2-5	13	ASSLVVGVQETQY
TRBV18	TRBJ1-1	14	ASSPLSLAGVTEAF
TRBV28	TRBJ2-3	14	ASSTTRFGSPDTQY
TRBV7-2	TRBJ2-2	11	ASSPTGSGELF
TRBV6-5	TRBJ1-2	12	ASSHGGGNYGYT
TRBV2	TRBJ2-7	11	ASSDRRGYEQY
TRBV19	TRBJ1-3	11	VSGVLGGNTIY
TRBV14	TRBJ2-3	10	ASSEGTDTQY
TRBV5-8	TRBJ2-7	17	ASSFLLLAGGETAYEQY
TRBV28	TRBJ2-7	13	ASSWGGRGWTEQY
TRBV10-1	TRBJ2-1	11	ASGTRSSGRLF
TRBV5-1	TRBJ2-6	15	ASSSRGGGSGANVLT
TRBV11-2	TRBJ2-7	15	ASSHPQGGQRRNEQY
TRBV5-1	TRBJ1-5	17	ASSLAPSAIRTRNQPQH
TRBV7-2	TRBJ1-2	14	ASSLSGGSGNYGYT
TRBV19	TRBJ2-1	11	ASSISPGNEQF
TRBV18	TRBJ1-1	11	ASSPGQSLAAF
TRBV5-6	TRBJ2-2	11	ASSAGTHRELF
TRBV6-1	TRBJ2-1	10	ASSETYNEQF
TRBV5-1	TRBJ2-3	11	ASSEGQEDTQY
TRBV14	TRBJ2-5	13	ASSPRTGGRETQY
TRBV3-1/TRBV3-2	TRBJ1-3	12	ASSHLTAGNTIY
TRBV6-5	TRBJ2-7	11	ASSFRTSSEQY